These T cell receptor beta chains were read from a single sample in a study of CD8 T cells in Susac syndrome. TCRdb reprocessed the immunoSEQ multiplex PCR reads via MiXCR and lists one record per CDR3 protein. The sample includes tens of thousands of distinct CDR3 sequences, approximately 96% of them seen just once. Material for sequencing was CD8+ T cells from PBMCs. These receptors originate from a human donor with Susac syndrome. CDR3s include the opening cysteine and the closing phenylalanine or tryptophan. A D gene is named only where the DNA matches it firmly. Part of the rows lack a size; the others show once, few, many or a class for expanded clones.

clone_size: NA
v_call: TRBV3-1
d_call: NA
j_call: TRBJ2-7
cdr3_nt: TGTGCCAGCAGCCACTCGGGAGTTTACGAGCAGTACTTC
cdr3_aa: CASSHSGVYEQYF

clone_size: NA
v_call: TRBV24-1
d_call: NA
j_call: TRBJ2-6
cdr3_nt: TGTGCCACCAGTGACGCCGGGACAAACCGGGCCAACGTCCTGACTTTC
cdr3_aa: CATSDAGTNRANVLTF

clone_size: NA
v_call: TRBV29-1
d_call: TRBD1
j_call: TRBJ1-2
cdr3_nt: TGCAGCGTTGCACGACAGGGAGGCTATGGCTACACCTTC
cdr3_aa: CSVARQGGYGYTF

clone_size: NA
v_call: TRBV27
d_call: NA
j_call: TRBJ1-5
cdr3_nt: TGTGCCAGCAGTTTATACCAGGAGGATCAGCCCCAGCATTTT
cdr3_aa: CASSLYQEDQPQHF

clone_size: once
v_call: TRBV3-1
d_call: NA
j_call: TRBJ2-1
cdr3_nt: TGTGCCAGCACCGATAACAACACGGACAATGAGCAGTTCTTC
cdr3_aa: CASTDNNTDNEQFF

clone_size: once
v_call: TRBV29-1
d_call: TRBD2
j_call: TRBJ2-2
cdr3_nt: TGCAGCGTTGAGGAAGGGACTAGCGGGGGGAGTAACACCGGGGAGCTGTTTTTT
cdr3_aa: CSVEEGTSGGSNTGELFF

clone_size: NA
v_call: TRBV4-2
d_call: TRBD1
j_call: TRBJ1-6
cdr3_nt: TGTGCCAGCAGCCGGGACAGTGCACCCGATAATTCACCCCTCCACTTT
cdr3_aa: CASSRDSAPDNSPLHF

clone_size: NA
v_call: TRBV19
d_call: NA
j_call: TRBJ1-2
cdr3_nt: TGTGCCAGTAGTCAAACAGGGAACTATGGCTACACCTTC
cdr3_aa: CASSQTGNYGYTF

clone_size: once
v_call: TRBV4-2
d_call: TRBD1
j_call: TRBJ2-7
cdr3_nt: TGTGCCAGCAGCCAAGAACCAGGGGCATGGACAGGGGTCTACGAGCAGTACTTC
cdr3_aa: CASSQEPGAWTGVYEQYF

clone_size: NA
v_call: TRBV13
d_call: TRBD2
j_call: TRBJ2-1
cdr3_nt: TGTGCCAGCAGCCCGATTCTAGCGGGGCCCCAATCTGTTAGGTTCTTC
cdr3_aa: CASSPILAGPQSVRFF

clone_size: once
v_call: TRBV18
d_call: NA
j_call: TRBJ2-2
cdr3_nt: TGTGCCAGCTCACCATTCGGAGGGACCGGGGAGCTGTTTTTT
cdr3_aa: CASSPFGGTGELFF

clone_size: NA
v_call: TRBV23-1
d_call: TRBD1
j_call: TRBJ2-4
cdr3_nt: TGCGCCAGCATCAAGACAGGGGGGGTACGACTAGCCAAAAACATTCAGTACTTC
cdr3_aa: CASIKTGGVRLAKNIQYF

clone_size: once
v_call: TRBV20-1
d_call: TRBD2
j_call: TRBJ2-7
cdr3_nt: TGCAGTGCTGCTCGACTAGCGGGAAAGGAGTACTTC
cdr3_aa: CSAARLAGKEYF

clone_size: NA
v_call: TRBV7-3
d_call: TRBD1
j_call: TRBJ1-5
cdr3_nt: TGTGCCAGCAGCGAGGCAGGGGGCAACCAGCCCCAGCATTTT
cdr3_aa: CASSEAGGNQPQHF

clone_size: NA
v_call: TRBV7-9
d_call: TRBD1
j_call: TRBJ2-7
cdr3_nt: TGTGCCAGCAGCTTAGAATCCGGGACAGGAACCTACGAGCAGTACTTC
cdr3_aa: CASSLESGTGTYEQYF

clone_size: NA
v_call: TRBV30
d_call: TRBD1
j_call: TRBJ1-1
cdr3_nt: TGTGCCTGGAGCAGAACAGGGGGCGGTGAAGCTTTCTTT
cdr3_aa: CAWSRTGGGEAFF

clone_size: NA
v_call: TRBV7-2
d_call: NA
j_call: TRBJ1-5
cdr3_nt: TGTGCCAGCAGCCGCGAGGGGTGGGAGCCCCAGCATTTT
cdr3_aa: CASSREGWEPQHF

clone_size: NA
v_call: TRBV3-1
d_call: TRBD1
j_call: TRBJ2-7
cdr3_nt: TGTGCCAGCAGCCCCCGGGACAGGAATCCCTACGAGCAGTACTTC
cdr3_aa: CASSPRDRNPYEQYF